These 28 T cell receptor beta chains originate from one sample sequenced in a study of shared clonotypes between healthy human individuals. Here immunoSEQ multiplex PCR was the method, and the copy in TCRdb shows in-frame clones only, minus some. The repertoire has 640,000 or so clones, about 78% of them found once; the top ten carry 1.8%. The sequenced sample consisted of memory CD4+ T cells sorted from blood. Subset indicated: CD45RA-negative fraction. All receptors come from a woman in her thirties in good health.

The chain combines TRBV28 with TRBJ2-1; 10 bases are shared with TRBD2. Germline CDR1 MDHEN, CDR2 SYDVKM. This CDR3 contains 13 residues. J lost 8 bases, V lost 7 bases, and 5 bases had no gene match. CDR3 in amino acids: CASTSGRAYEQFF. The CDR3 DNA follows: TGTGCCAGCACAAGCGGGAGGGCCTATGAGCAGTTCTTC.

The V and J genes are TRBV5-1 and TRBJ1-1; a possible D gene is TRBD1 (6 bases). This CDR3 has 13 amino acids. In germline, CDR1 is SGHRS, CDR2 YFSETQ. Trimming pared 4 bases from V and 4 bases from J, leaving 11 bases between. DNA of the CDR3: TGCGCCAGCAGCCTTCTGGACAGCACTGAAGCTTTCTTT. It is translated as CASSLLDSTEAFF.

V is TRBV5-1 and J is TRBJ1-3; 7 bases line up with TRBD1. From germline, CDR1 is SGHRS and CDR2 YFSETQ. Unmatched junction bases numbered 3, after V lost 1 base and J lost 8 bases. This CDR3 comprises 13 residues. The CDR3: CASSLQGEDTIYF. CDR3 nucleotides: TGCGCCAGCAGCTTGCAGGGGGAAGACACCATATATTTT.

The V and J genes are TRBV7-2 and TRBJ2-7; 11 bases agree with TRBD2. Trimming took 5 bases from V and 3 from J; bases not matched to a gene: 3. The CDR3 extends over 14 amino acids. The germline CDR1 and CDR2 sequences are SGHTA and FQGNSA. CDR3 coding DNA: TGTGCCAGCAGCCCTACTAGCGGGAGCTACGAGCAGTACTTC. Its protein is CASSPTSGSYEQYF.

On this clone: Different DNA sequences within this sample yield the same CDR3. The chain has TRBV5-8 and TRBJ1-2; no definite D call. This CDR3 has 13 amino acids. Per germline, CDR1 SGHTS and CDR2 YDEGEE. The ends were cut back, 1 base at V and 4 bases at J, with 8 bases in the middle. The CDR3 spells CASSLRGPYGYTF. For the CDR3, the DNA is TGTGCCAGCAGCTTGCGGGGTCCCTATGGCTACACCTTC.

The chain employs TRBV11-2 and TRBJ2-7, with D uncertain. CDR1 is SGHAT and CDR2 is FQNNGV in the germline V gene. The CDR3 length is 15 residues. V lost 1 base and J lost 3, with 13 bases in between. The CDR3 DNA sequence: TGTGCCAGCAGCTTAGGCCGGTGGGCGGACTACGAGCAGTACTTC. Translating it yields CASSLGRWADYEQYF.

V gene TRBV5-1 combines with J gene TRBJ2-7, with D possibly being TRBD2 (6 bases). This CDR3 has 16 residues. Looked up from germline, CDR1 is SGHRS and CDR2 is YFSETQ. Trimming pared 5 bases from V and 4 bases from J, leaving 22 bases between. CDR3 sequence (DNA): TGCGCCAGCAGTCTAGGAGGATCGAGGCGGGGTTACGAGCAGTACTTC. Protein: CASSLGGSRRGYEQYF.

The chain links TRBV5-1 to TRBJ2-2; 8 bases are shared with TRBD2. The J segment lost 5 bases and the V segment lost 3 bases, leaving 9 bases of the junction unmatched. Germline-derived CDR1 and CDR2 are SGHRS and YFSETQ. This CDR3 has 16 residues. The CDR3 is CASSSVREGRTGELFF. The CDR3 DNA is TGCGCCAGCAGCTCGGTCCGGGAGGGCCGGACCGGGGAGCTGTTTTTT. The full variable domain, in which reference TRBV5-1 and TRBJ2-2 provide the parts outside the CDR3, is KAGVTQTPRYLIKTRGQQVTLSCSPISGHRSVSWYQQTPGQGLQFLFEYFSETQRNKGNFPGRFSGRQFSNSRSEMNVSTLELGDSALYLCASSSVREGRTGELFFGEGSRLTVL.

The CDR3 protein is CASSSTPAPANTEAFF. DNA for the CDR3: TGTGCCAGCAGTTCCACTCCCGCCCCAGCGAACACTGAAGCTTTCTTT. The chain has TRBV28 and TRBJ1-1; no definite D call. The length of the CDR3 is 16 residues. V lost 4 bases, J lost 1 base, and 16 bases lay in between. CDR1 is MDHEN and CDR2 is SYDVKM in the germline V gene.

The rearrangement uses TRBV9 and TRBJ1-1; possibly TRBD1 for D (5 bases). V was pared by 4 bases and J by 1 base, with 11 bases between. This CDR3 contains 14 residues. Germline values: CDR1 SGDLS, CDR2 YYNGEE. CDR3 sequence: CASSLDTRNTEAFF. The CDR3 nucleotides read TGTGCCAGCAGCTTGGACACGAGGAACACTGAAGCTTTCTTT. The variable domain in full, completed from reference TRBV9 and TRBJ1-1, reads DSGVTQTPKHLITATGQRVTLRCSPRSGDLSVYWYQQSLDQGLQFLIQYYNGEERAKGNILERFSAQQFPDLHSELNLSSLELGDSALYFCASSLDTRNTEAFFGQGTRLTVV.

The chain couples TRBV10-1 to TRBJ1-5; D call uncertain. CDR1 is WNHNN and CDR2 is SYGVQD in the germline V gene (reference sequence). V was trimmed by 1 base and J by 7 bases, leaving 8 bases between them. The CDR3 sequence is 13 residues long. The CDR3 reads CASSELTEQPQHF. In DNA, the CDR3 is TGCGCCAGCAGTGAGTTAACGGAACAGCCCCAGCATTTT.

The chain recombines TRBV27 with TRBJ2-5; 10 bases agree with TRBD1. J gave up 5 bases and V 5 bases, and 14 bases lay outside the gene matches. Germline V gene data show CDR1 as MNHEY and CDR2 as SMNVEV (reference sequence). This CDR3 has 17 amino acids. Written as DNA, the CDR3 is TGTGCCAGCAGTGCGAACCCCGGGACAGGGGACTGGGAGACCCAGTACTTC. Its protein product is CASSANPGTGDWETQYF.

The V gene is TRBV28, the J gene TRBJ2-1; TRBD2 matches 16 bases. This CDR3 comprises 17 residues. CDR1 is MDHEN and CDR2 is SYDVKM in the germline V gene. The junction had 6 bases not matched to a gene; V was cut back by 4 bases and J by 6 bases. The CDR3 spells CASSSAGLAGGGNEQFF. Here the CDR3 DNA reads TGTGCCAGCAGTTCGGCGGGACTAGCGGGAGGGGGCAATGAGCAGTTCTTC.

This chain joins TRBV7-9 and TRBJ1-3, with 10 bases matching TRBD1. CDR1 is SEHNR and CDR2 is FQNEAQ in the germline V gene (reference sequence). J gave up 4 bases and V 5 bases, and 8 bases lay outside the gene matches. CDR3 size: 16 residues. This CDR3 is CASSTPGTGVGNTIYF. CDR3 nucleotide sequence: TGTGCCAGCAGCACTCCCGGGACAGGGGTGGGAAACACCATATATTTT.

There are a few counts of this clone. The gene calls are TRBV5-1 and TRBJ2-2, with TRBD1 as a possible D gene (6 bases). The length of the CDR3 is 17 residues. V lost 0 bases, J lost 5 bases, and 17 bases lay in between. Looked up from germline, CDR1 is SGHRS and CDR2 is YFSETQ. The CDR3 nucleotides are TGCGCCAGCAGCTTGGTTGTGACAGGCCCAAGGACCGGGGAGCTGTTTTTT. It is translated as CASSLVVTGPRTGELFF.

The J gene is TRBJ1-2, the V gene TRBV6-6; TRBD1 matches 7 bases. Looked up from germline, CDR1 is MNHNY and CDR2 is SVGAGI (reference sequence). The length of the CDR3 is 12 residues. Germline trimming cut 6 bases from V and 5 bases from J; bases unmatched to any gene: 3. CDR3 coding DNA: TGTGCCAGCAGGACAGGGCATTATGGCTACACCTTC. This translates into CASRTGHYGYTF.

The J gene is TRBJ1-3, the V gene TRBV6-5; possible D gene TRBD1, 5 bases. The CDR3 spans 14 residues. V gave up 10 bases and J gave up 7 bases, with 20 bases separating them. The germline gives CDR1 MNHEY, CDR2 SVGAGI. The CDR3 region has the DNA TGTGCCACCCGCCCTTCCGCCAGGGTTAACACCATATATTTT. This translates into CATRPSARVNTIYF.

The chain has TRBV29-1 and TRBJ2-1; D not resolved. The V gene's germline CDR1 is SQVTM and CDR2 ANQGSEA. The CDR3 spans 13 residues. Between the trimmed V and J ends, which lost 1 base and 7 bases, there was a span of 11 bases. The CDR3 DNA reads TGCAGCGTTGAAGGGGGAATTAGGAATGAGCAGTTCTTC. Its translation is CSVEGGIRNEQFF.

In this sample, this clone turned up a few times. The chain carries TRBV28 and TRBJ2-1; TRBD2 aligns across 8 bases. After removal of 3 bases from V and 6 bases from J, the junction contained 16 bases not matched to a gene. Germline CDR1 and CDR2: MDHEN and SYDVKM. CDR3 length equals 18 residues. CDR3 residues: CASSFPDISGTSGNEQFF. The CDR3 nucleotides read TGTGCCAGCAGTTTCCCAGACATCTCCGGGACTAGTGGCAATGAGCAGTTCTTC.

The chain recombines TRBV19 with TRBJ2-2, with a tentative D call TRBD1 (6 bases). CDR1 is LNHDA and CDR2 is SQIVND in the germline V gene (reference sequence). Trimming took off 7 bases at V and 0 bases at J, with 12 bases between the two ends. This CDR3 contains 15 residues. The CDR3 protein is CASKMGAPNTGELFF. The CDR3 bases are TGTGCCAGTAAAATGGGGGCTCCGAACACCGGGGAGCTGTTTTTT. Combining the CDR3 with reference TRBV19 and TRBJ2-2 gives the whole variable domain DGGITQSPKYLFRKEGQNVTLSCEQNLNHDAMYWYRQDPGQGLRLIYYSQIVNDFQKGDIAEGYSVSREKKESFPLTVTSAQKNPTAFYLCASKMGAPNTGELFFGEGSRLTVL.

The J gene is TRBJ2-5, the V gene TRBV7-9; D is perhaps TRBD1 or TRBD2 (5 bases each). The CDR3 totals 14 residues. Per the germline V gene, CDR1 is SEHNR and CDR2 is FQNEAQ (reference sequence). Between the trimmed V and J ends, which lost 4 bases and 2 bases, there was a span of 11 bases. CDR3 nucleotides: TGTGCCAGCAGCTCGGGACGTACTCAAGAGACCCAGTACTTC. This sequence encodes CASSSGRTQETQYF.

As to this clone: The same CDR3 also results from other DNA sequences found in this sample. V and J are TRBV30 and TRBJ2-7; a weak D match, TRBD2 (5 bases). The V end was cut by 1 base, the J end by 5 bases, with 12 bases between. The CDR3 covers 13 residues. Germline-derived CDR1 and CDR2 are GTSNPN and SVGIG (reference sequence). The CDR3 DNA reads TGTGCCTGGAGTGCAGTGACTACCAACGAGCAGTACTTC. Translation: CAWSAVTTNEQYF.

CDR3 in DNA: TGTGCCAGCAGCTTCCTAGCGGGAGGATCGAACACCGGGGAGCTGTTTTTT. Amino acid sequence: CASSFLAGGSNTGELFF. V usage is TRBV5-5 and J usage is TRBJ2-2; 11 nucleotides match TRBD2. CDR3 length equals 17 residues. V lost 2 bases to trimming and J lost 0 bases; unmatched junction nucleotides: 3. In germline, CDR1 is SGHKS, CDR2 YYEKEE (reference sequence).

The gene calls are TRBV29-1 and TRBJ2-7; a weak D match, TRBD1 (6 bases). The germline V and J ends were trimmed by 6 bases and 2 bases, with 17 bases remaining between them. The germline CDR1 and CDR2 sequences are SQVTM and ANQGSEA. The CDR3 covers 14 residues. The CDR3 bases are TGCAGCGTCACCGCTAGACAGGCACCCTACGAGCAGTACTTC. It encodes CSVTARQAPYEQYF.

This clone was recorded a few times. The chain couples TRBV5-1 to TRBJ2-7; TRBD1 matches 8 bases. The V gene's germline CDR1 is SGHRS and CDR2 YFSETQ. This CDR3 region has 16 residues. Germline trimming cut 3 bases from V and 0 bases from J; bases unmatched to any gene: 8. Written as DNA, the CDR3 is TGCGCCAGCAGCTGGAGGCAGGGGGCGAGCTCCTACGAGCAGTACTTC. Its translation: CASSWRQGASSYEQYF.

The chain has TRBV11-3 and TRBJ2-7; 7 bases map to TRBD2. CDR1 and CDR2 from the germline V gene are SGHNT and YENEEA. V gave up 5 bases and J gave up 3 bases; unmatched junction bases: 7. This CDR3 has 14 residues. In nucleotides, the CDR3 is TGTGCCAGCAGCCCCTCTAGCGGAAACTACGAGCAGTACTTC. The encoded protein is CASSPSSGNYEQYF.

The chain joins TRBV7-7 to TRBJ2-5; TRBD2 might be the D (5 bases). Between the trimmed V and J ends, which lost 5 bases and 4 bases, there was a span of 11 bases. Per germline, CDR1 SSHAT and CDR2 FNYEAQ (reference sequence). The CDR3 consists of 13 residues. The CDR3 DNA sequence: TGTGCCAGCAGCCGCGGGTTCCTAGAGACCCAGTACTTC. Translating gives CASSRGFLETQYF.

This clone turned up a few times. Here the CDR3 DNA reads TGTGCCAGCAGGAGACAGGCCGGGTTACGCAATCAGCCCCAGCATTTT. Translating it yields CASRRQAGLRNQPQHF. V usage is TRBV28 and J usage is TRBJ1-5, with a weak D call TRBD1 (6 bases). Looked up from germline, CDR1 is MDHEN and CDR2 is SYDVKM. The CDR3 sequence is 16 residues long. The V gene lost 6 bases and the J gene lost 2 bases, with 17 bases spanning the gap.